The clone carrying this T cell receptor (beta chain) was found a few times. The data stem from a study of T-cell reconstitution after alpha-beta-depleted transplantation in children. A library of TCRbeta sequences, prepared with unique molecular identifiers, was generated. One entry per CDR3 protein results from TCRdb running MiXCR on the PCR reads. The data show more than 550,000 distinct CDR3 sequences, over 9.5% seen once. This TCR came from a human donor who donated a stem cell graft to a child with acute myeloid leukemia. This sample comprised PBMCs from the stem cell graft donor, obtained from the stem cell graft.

The CDR3 is CASSRDYGKETQYF. The CDR3 coding sequence is TGTGCCAGCAGCCGGGACTACGGGAAAGAGACCCAGTACTTC. The rearrangement links TRBV6-1 to TRBJ2-5; 7 bases are shared with TRBD2. Per the germline V gene, CDR1 is MNHNS and CDR2 is SASEGT. The CDR3 covers 14 residues. With V trimmed by 6 bases and J by 3 bases, 7 bases remained unmatched.